Listed below are T cell receptor beta chains from one sample, sequenced in a study of CD8 T cells in Susac syndrome. TCRdb fed the immunoSEQ multiplex PCR reads into MiXCR, producing one record per CDR3 protein. The sample lists hundreds of thousands of distinct CDR3 sequences, almost 85% occurring once. Source material: CD8+ T cells from PBMCs. Every receptor here comes from a human donor with multiple sclerosis. Each CDR3 is given with its conserved first and last residue. A D gene is named only where the DNA matches it firmly. Some rows have no size entry. The others give once, few or many, or a class for an expanded clone.

cdr3_nt cdr3_aa j_call v_call clone_size d_call
TGTGCCAGCAGTTACTCGTGGTTTTGGGGGGCGCCTCTCCCTGACACTGAAGCTTTCTTT CASSYSWFWGAPLPDTEAFF TRBJ1-1 TRBV6-5 once NA
TGTGCCAGCAGTTTCGGCAGGGGGCGCAGGTACGAGCAGTACTTC CASSFGRGRRYEQYF TRBJ2-7 TRBV27 once TRBD1
TGTGCCAGCAGTTACTGCAGGCGGGAGGGTGGAGATACGCAGTATTTT CASSYCRREGGDTQYF TRBJ2-3 TRBV6-5 NA TRBD2
TGTGCCAGCAGCCTAACATTTTACTCCGTACTCGGGACAGGTAAAGAGCAGTACTTC CASSLTFYSVLGTGKEQYF TRBJ2-7 TRBV27 NA TRBD1
TGCGCCAGCAGCGCGAACGGACAGGGAGAAGCTTTCTTT CASSANGQGEAFF TRBJ1-1 TRBV5-1 few TRBD1
TGTGCCTGGAGTGGGGGAGCCGAGGACAGGGAAAGAGGCAATCAGCCCCAGCATTTT CAWSGGAEDRERGNQPQHF TRBJ1-5 TRBV30 NA TRBD1
TGTGCCAGCAGCCTCTCTTTCGGACAGGGAGGGAGGACAGATACGCAGTATTTT CASSLSFGQGGRTDTQYF TRBJ2-3 TRBV3-1 NA NA
TGTGCCAGCAGTTTTGCAGAGACCTACAATGAGCAGTTCTTC CASSFAETYNEQFF TRBJ2-1 TRBV28 NA NA
TGTGCCAGCAGCCAAGGGCCGCTTGCGGGCCTCAATTACAATGAGCAGTTCTTC CASSQGPLAGLNYNEQFF TRBJ2-1 TRBV3-1 NA NA
TGTGCCAGCAGTCCACCCCTAGCGGGCCCAGATACGCAGTATTTT CASSPPLAGPDTQYF TRBJ2-3 TRBV28 NA TRBD2
TGTGCCAGTACCCCGGGCCAGGGGGCCAACGTCCTGACTTTC CASTPGQGANVLTF TRBJ2-6 TRBV19 NA NA
TGTGCCAGCAGTTTGCCTCTGAGTCATGAAGCTTTCTTT CASSLPLSHEAFF TRBJ1-1 TRBV28 NA NA
TGTGCCAGCAGTGAAGGGGGAACCGATACGCAGTATTTT CASSEGGTDTQYF TRBJ2-3 TRBV6-1 few NA
TGTGCCAGCAGCAAAGGTGGGGGGAAGTTTGATGGCTACACCTTC CASSKGGGKFDGYTF TRBJ1-2 TRBV21-1 NA NA
TGCAGCGTTGACGGGGGCCCCGTTGCGAACACCGGGGAGCTGTTTTTT CSVDGGPVANTGELFF TRBJ2-2 TRBV29-1 NA NA
TGTGCCACATCCGCGGGTAGGGGCTACAATGAGCAGTTCTTC CATSAGRGYNEQFF TRBJ2-1 TRBV19 NA NA
TGCGCCAGCAGCCAAGAACCCAGCGGGAGCTTCAATGAGCAGTTCTTC CASSQEPSGSFNEQFF TRBJ2-1 TRBV4-3 NA TRBD2
TGTGCCAGCAGGCAGGGACAGATGTACACCGGGGAGCTGTTTTTT CASRQGQMYTGELFF TRBJ2-2 TRBV6-1 NA TRBD1
TGTGCCAGCACTCCGAGTCATTACAGGGATTGGCGAGAGACCCAGTACTTC CASTPSHYRDWRETQYF TRBJ2-5 TRBV12-3/TRBV12-4 NA NA
TGCGCCAGCAGCTTGGCTTTAACAGGGGGCTTCTACAATGAGCAGTTCTTC CASSLALTGGFYNEQFF TRBJ2-1 TRBV5-1 NA TRBD1
TGTGCCAGCAGCTTAGCTTTGGACCAAGAGACCCAGTACTTC CASSLALDQETQYF TRBJ2-5 TRBV7-9 NA NA
TGTGCCAGTAGTATAGAGGGTCCAACAGGGTACTACGAGCAGTACTTC CASSIEGPTGYYEQYF TRBJ2-7 TRBV19 NA NA
TGTGCCAGCACCACCACAGGGGGGTCCTACAATGAGCAGTTCTTC CASTTTGGSYNEQFF TRBJ2-1 TRBV12-3/TRBV12-4 NA TRBD1
TGTGCCAGCAGCCAGGCTACAGGGTCAGATACGCAGTATTTT CASSQATGSDTQYF TRBJ2-3 TRBV3-1 NA NA
TGCAGTGCCCCTCCAGGACAGGGGTATTTGAACACTGAAGCTTTCTTT CSAPPGQGYLNTEAFF TRBJ1-1 TRBV20-1 NA TRBD1
TGTGCCAGCAGCTTGGTCGGGAGGGCGGAAGATGAGCAGTTCTTC CASSLVGRAEDEQFF TRBJ2-1 TRBV5-6 NA TRBD2
TGCGCCAGCAGCCAGGAGCCTGGAGAAACCTTCAGCTCCTACAATGAGCAGTTCTTC CASSQEPGETFSSYNEQFF TRBJ2-1 TRBV4-1 NA NA
TGTGCCAGCAGGACAATGGGACTTAACACTGAAGCTTTCTTT CASRTMGLNTEAFF TRBJ1-1 TRBV27 NA NA
TGCAGTGCTAGTCTAGCGGGTCTCTCCTACAATGAGCAGTTCTTC CSASLAGLSYNEQFF TRBJ2-1 TRBV20-1 NA TRBD2
TGTGCCATCAGGCACTACGAGCAGTACTTC CAIRHYEQYF TRBJ2-7 TRBV10-3 NA NA
TGTGCCAGCAGATTGGGAGGGGTGAACACTGAAGCTTTCTTT CASRLGGVNTEAFF TRBJ1-1 TRBV27 few NA